This is a list of T cell receptor beta chains from one sample in a study of blood T cell repertoires in COVID-19. Generated by immunoSEQ multiplex PCR, the TCRdb table keeps only in-frame clones and is missing some. This table has about 160,000 clones, about four fifths appearing once. Sequencing was done on a sample of peripheral blood. The source is a woman aged 55-75 years with COVID-19, enrolled during active disease. The CDR3 runs from the conserved cysteine through the conserved F or W. A D gene is named only where the DNA matches it firmly. Size tells how often a clone was seen (once, few, many) or the class of an expanded clone, and some rows leave it out.

size | J | length | V | D | DNA | CDR3
once | TRBJ1-1 | 16 | TRBV2 | NA | TGTGCCAGCAGTGCCTGGGGAGGAGTCATGAACACTGAAGCTTTCTTT | CASSAWGGVMNTEAFF
many | TRBJ1-2 | 15 | TRBV6-5 | TRBD1 | TGTGCCAGCATACCCGACAGGGGGCGCAACTATGGCTACACCTTC | CASIPDRGRNYGYTF
NA | TRBJ2-5 | 15 | TRBV3-1/TRBV3-2 | NA | TGTGCCAGCAGCCAAGATGGGCCCATGGTGGAGACCCAGTACTTC | CASSQDGPMVETQYF
NA | TRBJ2-1 | 16 | TRBV28 | TRBD1 | TGTGCCAGCAGTCCTGTCTCAGGGGGATACTTAAATGAGCAGTTCTTC | CASSPVSGGYLNEQFF
once | TRBJ2-2 | 16 | TRBV6-6 | TRBD1 | TGTGCCAGCAGTTCCCAATTGGGACAGGGGGCCGGGGAGCTGTTTTTT | CASSSQLGQGAGELFF
NA | TRBJ2-5 | 16 | TRBV30 | TRBD2 | TGTGCCTGGGGAAGAGGGCTAGCGGGAGCCCAAGAGACCCAGTACTTC | CAWGRGLAGAQETQYF
NA | TRBJ2-7 | 15 | TRBV9 | TRBD1 | TGTGCCAGCAGCGTAGGGGTACAGGGGGTAGGAGAGCAGTACTTC | CASSVGVQGVGEQYF
many | TRBJ2-1 | 15 | TRBV7-2 | NA | TGTGCCAGCAGCTTAGCGGGAGGCCCTTACAATGAGCAGTTCTTC | CASSLAGGPYNEQFF
NA | TRBJ2-1 | 16 | TRBV24-1 | TRBD2 | TGTGCCACCAGTGACTTTAGCGGGGGTGACTACAATGAGCAGTTCTTC | CATSDFSGGDYNEQFF
NA | TRBJ2-7 | 13 | TRBV9 | TRBD1 | TGTGCCAGAAGGGGGCGGAGTTCCTACGAGCAGTACTTC | CARRGRSSYEQYF
NA | TRBJ2-7 | 14 | TRBV27 | TRBD1 | TGTGCCAGCTACGCAGGGGGCGGTTTTGCCGAGCAGTACTTC | CASYAGGGFAEQYF
NA | TRBJ1-2 | 17 | TRBV18 | NA | TGTGCCAGCTCACCACAACTCCAGGGCGCCGGTAACTATGGCTACACCTTC | CASSPQLQGAGNYGYTF
once | TRBJ1-2 | 13 | TRBV19 | NA | TGTGCCAGTAGTATACAGGGGATGGCTGGCTACACCTTC | CASSIQGMAGYTF
once | TRBJ1-6 | 16 | TRBV14 | NA | TGTGCCAGCAGCCAAATAGGGGCAGCAGGGCGTTCACCCCTCCACTTT | CASSQIGAAGRSPLHF
NA | TRBJ1-2 | 11 | TRBV2 | NA | TGTGCCAGACAGGGTGACTATGGCTACACCTTC | CARQGDYGYTF
NA | TRBJ2-2 | 16 | TRBV28 | TRBD1 | TGTGCCAGCAGTGCGTCCGGGACAGAGGGTACCGGGGAGCTGTTTTTT | CASSASGTEGTGELFF
NA | TRBJ2-1 | 23 | TRBV28 | TRBD2 | TGTGCCAGCAGTTTTGTCTTTAGGAGCGGGAGCCTTCTCGGAGCGGTATCCTACAATGAGCAGTTCTTC | CASSFVFRSGSLLGAVSYNEQFF
NA | TRBJ2-1 | 13 | TRBV11-3 | NA | TGTGCCAGCTTCCGGAGTCCCAACAATGAGCAGTTCTTC | CASFRSPNNEQFF
few | TRBJ2-1 | 15 | TRBV7-9 | NA | TGTGCCAGCACACCACAGGGGGGGATCTACAATGAGCAGTTCTTC | CASTPQGGIYNEQFF
NA | TRBJ1-2 | 16 | TRBV6-1 | TRBD1 | TGTGCCAGCAGTGAATATGGGACAGGGGGCCGCTATGGCTACACCTTC | CASSEYGTGGRYGYTF
NA | TRBJ1-3 | 18 | TRBV7-6 | NA | TGTGCCAGCAGCTTAGCGCCGACTCGTTTGGGCTCTGGAAACACCATATATTTT | CASSLAPTRLGSGNTIYF
NA | TRBJ2-2 | 13 | TRBV7-2 | TRBD1 | TGTGCCAGCAGTACAGACAGGGCCGGGGAGCTGTTTTTT | CASSTDRAGELFF
NA | TRBJ1-2 | 15 | TRBV18 | NA | TGTGCCAGCTTACCAAACAGGGTCCTTAACTATGGCTACACCTTC | CASLPNRVLNYGYTF
NA | TRBJ2-7 | 14 | TRBV4-2 | NA | TGTGCCAGCAGCCAGACTCTAGATACCTACGAGCAGTACTTC | CASSQTLDTYEQYF
NA | TRBJ2-7 | 16 | TRBV21-1 | NA | TGTGCCAGCAGCAAAGAGGTACGGGACAGGACCTACGAGCAGTACTTC | CASSKEVRDRTYEQYF
NA | TRBJ2-1 | 16 | TRBV4-3 | NA | TGCGCCAGCAGCCAAGATGGCGGGACCTCCTACAATGAGCAGTTCTTC | CASSQDGGTSYNEQFF
few | TRBJ1-5 | 16 | TRBV4-2 | NA | TGTGCCAGCAGCCAAGATGGGCGGACTACTAATCAGCCCCAGCATTTT | CASSQDGRTTNQPQHF
NA | TRBJ1-1 | 14 | TRBV3-1/TRBV3-2 | NA | TGTGCCAGCAGCCGCCGGACAGACAACACTGAAGCTTTCTTT | CASSRRTDNTEAFF